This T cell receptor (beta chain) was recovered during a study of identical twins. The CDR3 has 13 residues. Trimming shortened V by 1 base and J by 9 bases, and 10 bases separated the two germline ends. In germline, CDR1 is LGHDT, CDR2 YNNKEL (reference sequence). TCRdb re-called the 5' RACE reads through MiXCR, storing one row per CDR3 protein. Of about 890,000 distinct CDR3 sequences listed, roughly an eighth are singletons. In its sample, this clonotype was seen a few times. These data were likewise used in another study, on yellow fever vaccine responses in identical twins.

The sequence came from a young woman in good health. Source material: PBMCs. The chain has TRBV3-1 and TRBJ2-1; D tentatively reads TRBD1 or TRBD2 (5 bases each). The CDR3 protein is CASSQGGLGEQFF. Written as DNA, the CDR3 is TGTGCCAGCAGCCAAGGGGGGTTGGGTGAGCAGTTCTTC.